This TCR beta chain comes out of a study of blood T cell repertoires in COVID-19. About the study: From T cells, B-cell-depleted T cells, or PBMCs came the material, which was cDNA or gDNA.

Authors' data handling: Nucleated cell counts were estimated from reference gene primer amplification. Assay used: immunoSEQ multiplex PCR; TCRdb lists only in-frame clones, some missing. That table gives V, J and clone size, and the DNA gave D and trimming. The data contain about 320,000 clones, around 84% of them singletons. Germline CDR1 and CDR2: LGHDT and YNNKEL (reference sequence). This CDR3 has 14 amino acids. J gave up 4 bases and V 2 bases, and 4 bases lay outside the gene matches. Those who participated ranged in age from roughly 18 to 95 years and resided in about two dozen US areas. Cohort 3 donors were reported recovered after two negative PCRs, clearance, or symptom resolution.

This sequence originates from a woman younger than 35 who had recovered from COVID-19. Sequenced: PBMCs or T cells enriched from blood (not recorded which). J is TRBJ1-1 and V is TRBV3-1 (or the pseudogene TRBV3-2); 7 nucleotides align to TRBD1. CDR3 sequence (DNA): TGTGCCAGCAGCCAATATTACAGGGGCACTGAAGCTTTCTTT. This gives the protein CASSQYYRGTEAFF.